This is a list of T cell receptor beta chains from one sample in a study of regulatory T cells in long-lasting Graves disease. TCRdb reprocessed the multiplex PCR reads via MiXCR and lists one record per CDR3 protein. The sample includes hundreds of thousands of distinct CDR3 sequences, roughly 13% seen only once; the top ten take 10%. These same data were also listed under a study on T cells in Graves' hyperthyroidism and ophthalmopathy.

Here the sequenced sample was peripheral blood mononuclear cells (PBMCs), taken at new diagnosis, from a patient treated with antithyroid drugs. All receptors derive from a man aged 30-40 years with Graves disease. The CDR3 runs from the conserved cysteine through the conserved F or W. The order of the fields is CDR3 length, clone size, J gene, D gene, V gene, CDR3 protein, CDR3 DNA. A D gene is named only where the DNA matches it firmly. Expanded clones are given a class, and other clones once, few, many or no size at all.

CDR3 length: 15
clone size: -
J gene: TRBJ2-1
D gene: TRBD2
V gene: TRBV7-9
CDR3 protein: CASSSRTSSIPEQFF
CDR3 DNA: TGTGCCAGCAGCTCTCGGACTAGTTCTATTCCTGAGCAGTTCTTC

CDR3 length: 12
clone size: -
J gene: TRBJ2-7
D gene: -
V gene: TRBV28
CDR3 protein: CASSKGTHEQYF
CDR3 DNA: TGTGCCAGCAGCAAAGGGACACACGAGCAGTACTTC

CDR3 length: 13
clone size: many
J gene: TRBJ1-4
D gene: -
V gene: TRBV11-2
CDR3 protein: CASGRVDREKLFF
CDR3 DNA: TGTGCCAGCGGACGGGTCGATCGGGAAAAACTGTTTTTT

CDR3 length: 15
clone size: many
J gene: TRBJ2-3
D gene: TRBD2
V gene: TRBV5-6
CDR3 protein: CASSFVAGAADTQYF
CDR3 DNA: TGTGCCAGCAGCTTCGTGGCGGGAGCCGCAGATACGCAGTATTTT

CDR3 length: 16
clone size: few
J gene: TRBJ1-1
D gene: TRBD1
V gene: TRBV18
CDR3 protein: CASSPWTGGERTEAFF
CDR3 DNA: TGTGCCAGCTCACCATGGACAGGGGGCGAACGCACTGAAGCTTTCTTT

CDR3 length: 15
clone size: many
J gene: TRBJ2-3
D gene: TRBD1
V gene: TRBV30
CDR3 protein: CAWNAYRGSTDTQYF
CDR3 DNA: TGTGCCTGGAATGCTTACAGGGGAAGCACAGATACGCAGTATTTT

CDR3 length: 13
clone size: many
J gene: TRBJ1-1
D gene: -
V gene: TRBV27
CDR3 protein: CASRGQFNTEAFF
CDR3 DNA: TGTGCCAGCAGAGGACAATTCAACACTGAAGCTTTCTTT

CDR3 length: 15
clone size: -
J gene: TRBJ2-7
D gene: -
V gene: TRBV4-2
CDR3 protein: CASSQSRQGFGEQYF
CDR3 DNA: TGTGCCAGCAGCCAAAGCCGGCAGGGGTTTGGCGAGCAGTACTTC

CDR3 length: 14
clone size: many
J gene: TRBJ2-3
D gene: -
V gene: TRBV2
CDR3 protein: CASKMRAVTDTQYF
CDR3 DNA: TGTGCCAGCAAAATGAGAGCGGTTACAGATACGCAGTATTTT

CDR3 length: 15
clone size: many
J gene: TRBJ2-7
D gene: TRBD2
V gene: TRBV20-1
CDR3 protein: CSARGTSGRSYEQYF
CDR3 DNA: TGCAGTGCTAGAGGGACTAGCGGGAGATCCTACGAGCAGTACTTC

CDR3 length: 16
clone size: -
J gene: TRBJ2-2
D gene: TRBD1
V gene: TRBV12-3/TRBV12-4
CDR3 protein: CASSLIPGGITGELFF
CDR3 DNA: TGTGCCAGCAGTTTAATTCCAGGGGGCATCACCGGGGAGCTGTTTTTT

CDR3 length: 14
clone size: many
J gene: TRBJ1-5
D gene: -
V gene: TRBV12-5
CDR3 protein: CASGQGYGNQPQHF
CDR3 DNA: TGTGCTAGTGGCCAGGGGTACGGGAATCAGCCCCAGCATTTT

CDR3 length: 16
clone size: many
J gene: TRBJ2-3
D gene: TRBD2
V gene: TRBV12-3/TRBV12-4
CDR3 protein: CASSPGGSPTTDTQYF
CDR3 DNA: TGTGCCAGCAGCCCGGGGGGGAGCCCGACCACAGATACGCAGTATTTT

CDR3 length: 15
clone size: many
J gene: TRBJ2-1
D gene: TRBD2
V gene: TRBV7-2
CDR3 protein: CASSRTSGRFDEQFF
CDR3 DNA: TGTGCCAGCAGCCGGACTAGCGGGCGGTTCGATGAGCAGTTCTTC

CDR3 length: 13
clone size: many
J gene: TRBJ1-2
D gene: -
V gene: TRBV6-2/TRBV6-3
CDR3 protein: CASRGGESGGYTF
CDR3 DNA: TGTGCCAGCAGGGGCGGGGAGTCAGGAGGCTACACCTTC

CDR3 length: 16
clone size: -
J gene: TRBJ1-2
D gene: -
V gene: TRBV27
CDR3 protein: CVSSFKVGGGTYGYTF
CDR3 DNA: TGTGTCAGCAGTTTTAAGGTGGGAGGGGGAACCTATGGCTACACCTTC